This TCR beta chain derives from a study of blood T cells in healthy people across ages. Study outcomes and limitations: Older age coincided with a roughly linear decline in TCR beta diversity per million T cells.

This clonotype was counted ten times or more. Its antigen remains unidentified. A J-beta primer mix and a sample-barcoded 5' primer were used in a second PCR of about 6 to 12 cycles. Each cDNA molecule was tagged by a template-switch adaptor that had 12 random nucleotides. Each CDR3 protein gets one entry after TCRdb re-called the 5' RACE reads with MiXCR. The profile shows more than 750,000 distinct CDR3 sequences, 25% to 30% of them singletons. The sample was also reused in another study, on T cells of mothers and their children. That paper notes: Over 8 million TCR beta CDR3 reads were obtained from each mother, and roughly 2.9 million from each child.

This clonotype originated in a woman in her thirties or forties in good health. The sequenced sample was blood.

This CDR3 reads CASSLVAGTGFRLYNEQFF. The CDR3, as DNA: TGTGCCAGCAGCTTAGTTGCGGGGACAGGTTTTCGTCTCTACAATGAGCAGTTCTTC. V gene TRBV7-8 combines with J gene TRBJ2-1, with 8 bases fitting TRBD1. J gave up 3 bases and V 1 base, and 14 bases lay outside the gene matches. The germline CDR1 and CDR2 sequences are SGHVS and FQNEAQ. The CDR3 runs to 19 residues.